The TCR beta chain described here comes from a study of metastatic and nonmetastatic thyroid tumors. About the study: A comparison of repertoires was made across blood and tumor or nodule tissue from malignant and benign thyroid patients.

V gave up 4 bases and J gave up 3 bases; unmatched junction bases: 4. CDR1 and CDR2 from the germline V gene are SGHTA and FQGTGA. The CDR3 has 14 amino acids. Not a single patient had been given any form of treatment at any point before undergoing thyroid surgery. TCRdb redid the clone calls on the PCR reads using MiXCR. The top ten hold over 13% of the sample, which has around 2,200 clones, about a tenth seen once. The J gene is TRBJ2-5, the V gene TRBV7-3; TRBD1 matches 8 bases. The sequence was collected from a female donor with papillary thyroid cancer or a benign thyroid nodule (not recorded which). Some clones in this sample may be carry-over from other donors' samples. Sample: tumor tissue. CDR3 amino acids: CASSSWTGKETQYF. CDR3 DNA: TGTGCCAGCAGCTCCTGGACAGGGAAAGAGACCCAGTACTTC. The whole variable domain, filled in from reference TRBV7-3 and TRBJ2-5, reads GAGVSQTPSNKVTEKGKYVELRCDPISGHTALYWYRQSLGQGPEFLIYFQGTGAADDSGLPNDRFFAVRPEGSVSTLKIQRTERGDSAVYLCASSSWTGKETQYFGPGTRLLVL.